This passage covers 3 T cell receptor beta chains from one sample sequenced in a study of blood T cell repertoires in COVID-19. Generated by immunoSEQ multiplex PCR, the TCRdb table keeps only in-frame clones and is missing some. This table holds roughly 100,000 clones, less than 80% found once. The sample comprised peripheral blood. These receptor sequences come from a man in his 70s with active or convalescent COVID-19.

The rearrangement joins TRBV5-1 to TRBJ2-1; no firm D call. V was clipped by 1 base and J by 2 bases, with 19 bases between them. CDR1 is SGHRS and CDR2 is YFSETQ in the germline V gene. The CDR3 contains 18 residues. CDR3 sequence reads: CASSLTPRKDWPYNEQFF. CDR3 coding DNA: TGCGCCAGCAGCTTGACCCCCCGTAAAGACTGGCCCTACAATGAGCAGTTCTTC.

The CDR3 here is CASSPGGTSGNTIYF. The CDR3, as DNA: TGTGCCAGCAGCCCCGGGGGGACCTCTGGAAACACCATATATTTT. V usage is TRBV2 and J usage is TRBJ1-3; D may be TRBD1 (5 bases). The CDR3 covers 15 residues. Germline V gives CDR1 SNHLY, CDR2 FYNNEI. The V end lost 6 bases, the J end lost 0 bases, and 12 bases lay between the germline ends.

The chain carries TRBV4-2 and TRBJ2-5; a weak D match, TRBD2 (7 bases). Germline lookup yields CDR1 LGHNA and CDR2 YNFKEQ. V was trimmed by 3 bases and J by 5 bases, leaving 16 bases between them. The CDR3 is 15 amino acids. CDR3 DNA: TGTGCCAGCAGCCATGGGGGGGGCAAGGGTGAGACCCAGTACTTC. It specifies CASSHGGGKGETQYF.